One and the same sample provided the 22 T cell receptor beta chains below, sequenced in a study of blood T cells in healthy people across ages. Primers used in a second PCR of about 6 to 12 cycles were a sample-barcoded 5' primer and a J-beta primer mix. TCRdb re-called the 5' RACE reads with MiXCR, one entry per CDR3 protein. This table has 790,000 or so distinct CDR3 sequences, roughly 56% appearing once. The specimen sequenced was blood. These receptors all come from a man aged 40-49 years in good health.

This CDR3 reads CSVRTGVVEAQYF. The DNA of the CDR3 is TGCAGCGTTCGTACGGGGGTGGTTGAGGCCCAGTACTTC. The rearrangement links TRBV29-1 to TRBJ2-7; a weak D match, TRBD2 (6 bases). V was cut by 5 bases and J by 10 bases, with 21 bases left in between. CDR3 length equals 13 residues. Germline lookup yields CDR1 SQVTM and CDR2 ANQGSEA.

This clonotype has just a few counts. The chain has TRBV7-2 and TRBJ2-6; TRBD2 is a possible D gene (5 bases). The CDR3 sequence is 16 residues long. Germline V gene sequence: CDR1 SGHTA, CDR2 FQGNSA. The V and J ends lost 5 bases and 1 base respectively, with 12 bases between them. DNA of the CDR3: TGTGCCAGCAGCCGTGAGGGATCGTCTGGGGCCAACGTCCTGACTTTC. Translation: CASSREGSSGANVLTF.

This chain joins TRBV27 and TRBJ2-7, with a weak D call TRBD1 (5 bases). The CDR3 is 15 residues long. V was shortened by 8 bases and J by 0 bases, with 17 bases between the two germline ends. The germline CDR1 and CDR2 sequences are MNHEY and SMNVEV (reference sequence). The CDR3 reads CASRWGRGSSYEQYF. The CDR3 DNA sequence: TGTGCCAGCCGCTGGGGAAGGGGCAGCTCCTACGAGCAGTACTTC.

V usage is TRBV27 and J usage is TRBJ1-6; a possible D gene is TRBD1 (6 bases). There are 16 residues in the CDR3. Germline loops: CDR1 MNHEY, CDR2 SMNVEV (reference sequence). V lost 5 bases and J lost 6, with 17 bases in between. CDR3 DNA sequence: TGTGCCAGCAGTCCCAGGGGTCCAGGGAGTAATTCACCCCTCCACTTT. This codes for CASSPRGPGSNSPLHF.

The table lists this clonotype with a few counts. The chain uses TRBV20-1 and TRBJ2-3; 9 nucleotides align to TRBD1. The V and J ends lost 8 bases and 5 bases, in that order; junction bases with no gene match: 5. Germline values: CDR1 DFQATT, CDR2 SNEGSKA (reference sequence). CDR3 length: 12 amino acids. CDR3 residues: CSPTDRGDTQYF. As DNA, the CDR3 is TGCAGTCCGACGGACAGGGGAGATACGCAGTATTTT.

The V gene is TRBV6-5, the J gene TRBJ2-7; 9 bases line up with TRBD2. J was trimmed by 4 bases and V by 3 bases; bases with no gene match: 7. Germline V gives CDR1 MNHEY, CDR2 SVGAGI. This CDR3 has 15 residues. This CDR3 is CASSYPGLAKYEQYF. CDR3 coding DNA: TGTGCCAGCAGTTATCCGGGACTAGCCAAGTACGAGCAGTACTTC.

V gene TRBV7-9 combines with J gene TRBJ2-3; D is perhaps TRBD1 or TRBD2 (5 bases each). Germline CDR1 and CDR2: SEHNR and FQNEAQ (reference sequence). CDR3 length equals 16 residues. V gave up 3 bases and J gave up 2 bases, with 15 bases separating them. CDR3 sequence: CASSFSDRGNTDTQYF. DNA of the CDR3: TGTGCCAGCAGCTTCTCTGACAGAGGGAACACAGATACGCAGTATTTT.

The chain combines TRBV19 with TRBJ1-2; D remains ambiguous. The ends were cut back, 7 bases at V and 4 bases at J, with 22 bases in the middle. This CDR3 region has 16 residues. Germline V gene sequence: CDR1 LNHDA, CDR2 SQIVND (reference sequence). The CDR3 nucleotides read TGTGCCAGTACCCATCAGATCTCGACGGACTCCTATGGCTACACCTTC. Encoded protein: CASTHQISTDSYGYTF.

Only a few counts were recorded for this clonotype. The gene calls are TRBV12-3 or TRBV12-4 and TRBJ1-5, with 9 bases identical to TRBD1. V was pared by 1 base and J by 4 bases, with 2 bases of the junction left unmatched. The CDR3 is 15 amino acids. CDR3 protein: CASSLGTGANQPQHF. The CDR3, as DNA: TGTGCCAGCAGTTTAGGGACAGGGGCAAATCAGCCCCAGCATTTT.

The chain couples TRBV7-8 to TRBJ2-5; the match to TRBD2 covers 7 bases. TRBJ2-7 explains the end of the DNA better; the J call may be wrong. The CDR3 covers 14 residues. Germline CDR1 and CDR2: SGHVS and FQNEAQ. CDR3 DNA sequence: TGTGCCAGCAGCGCGCGGGAGAGCGCCTACGAGCAGTACTTC. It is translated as CASSARESAYEQYF.

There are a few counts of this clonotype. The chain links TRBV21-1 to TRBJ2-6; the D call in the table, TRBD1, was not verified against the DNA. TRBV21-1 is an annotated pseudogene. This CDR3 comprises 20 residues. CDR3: CASSKVQLGQGPTGANVLTF. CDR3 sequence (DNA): TGTGCCAGCAGCAAGGTCCAGTTGGGACAGGGACCGACTGGGGCCAACGTCCTGACTTTC.

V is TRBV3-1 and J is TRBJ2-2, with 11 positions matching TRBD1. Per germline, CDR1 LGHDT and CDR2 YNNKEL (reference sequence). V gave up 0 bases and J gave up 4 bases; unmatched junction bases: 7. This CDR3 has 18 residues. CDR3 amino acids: CASSQDFPDRGRTGELFF. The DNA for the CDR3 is TGTGCCAGCAGCCAAGATTTCCCGGACAGGGGGCGCACCGGGGAGCTGTTTTTT.

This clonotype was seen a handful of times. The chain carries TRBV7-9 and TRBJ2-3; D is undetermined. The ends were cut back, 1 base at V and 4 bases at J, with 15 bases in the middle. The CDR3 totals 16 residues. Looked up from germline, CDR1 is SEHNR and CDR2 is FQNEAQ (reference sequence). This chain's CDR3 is CASSLEVSIRSDTQYF. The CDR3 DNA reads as TGTGCCAGCAGCTTAGAAGTCTCAATCCGATCAGATACGCAGTATTTT.

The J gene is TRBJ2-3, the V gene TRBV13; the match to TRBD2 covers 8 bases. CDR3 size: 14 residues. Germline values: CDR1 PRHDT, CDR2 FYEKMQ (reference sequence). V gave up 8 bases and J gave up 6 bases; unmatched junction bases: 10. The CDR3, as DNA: TGTGCCAGCCGGGTAGCGGGAACTCCGGATACGCAGTATTTT. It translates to CASRVAGTPDTQYF.

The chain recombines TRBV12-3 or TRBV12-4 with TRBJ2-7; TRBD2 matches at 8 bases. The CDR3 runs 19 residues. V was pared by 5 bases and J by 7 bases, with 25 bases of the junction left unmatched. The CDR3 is CASSPPPFSPREAVREQYF. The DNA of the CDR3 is TGTGCCAGCAGTCCCCCACCATTTAGTCCGCGGGAGGCTGTGAGGGAGCAGTACTTC.

The DNA for the CDR3 is TGTGCCAGCAGCTTAGCCTATTCCGGGAGATACTACGAGCAGTACTTC. Protein sequence: CASSLAYSGRYYEQYF. The chain combines TRBV7-2 with TRBJ2-7, with D maybe TRBD2 (6 bases). Trimming removed 0 bases from V and 3 bases from J, with 15 bases in between. The germline V gene has CDR1 SGHTA and CDR2 FQGNSA. This CDR3 contains 16 residues.

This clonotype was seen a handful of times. The CDR3 spells CASSLTREQYF. The CDR3 DNA reads as TGTGCCAGCAGCCTAACGAGGGAGCAGTACTTC. The chain joins TRBV13 to TRBJ2-7; D gene unclear. Germline V CDR1 and CDR2: PRHDT, FYEKMQ (reference sequence). V was clipped by 5 bases and J by 7 bases, with 9 bases between them. This CDR3 is 11 amino acids long.

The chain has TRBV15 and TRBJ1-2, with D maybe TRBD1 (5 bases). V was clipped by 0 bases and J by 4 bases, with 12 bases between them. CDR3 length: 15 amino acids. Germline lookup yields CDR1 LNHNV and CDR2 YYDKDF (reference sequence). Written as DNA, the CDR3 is TGTGCCACCAGCAGAGATATCGACAGAGCCTATGGCTACACCTTC. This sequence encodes CATSRDIDRAYGYTF. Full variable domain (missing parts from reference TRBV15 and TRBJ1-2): DAMVIQNPRYQVTQFGKPVTLSCSQTLNHNVMYWYQQKSSQAPKLLFHYYDKDFNNEADTPDNFQSRRPNTSFCFLDIRSPGLGDTAMYLCATSRDIDRAYGYTFGSGTRLTVV.

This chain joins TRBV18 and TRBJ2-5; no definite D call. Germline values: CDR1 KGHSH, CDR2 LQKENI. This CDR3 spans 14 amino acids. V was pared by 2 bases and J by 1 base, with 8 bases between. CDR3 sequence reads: CASSPGPSQETQYF. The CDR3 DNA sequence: TGTGCCAGCTCACCAGGACCTAGCCAAGAGACCCAGTACTTC.

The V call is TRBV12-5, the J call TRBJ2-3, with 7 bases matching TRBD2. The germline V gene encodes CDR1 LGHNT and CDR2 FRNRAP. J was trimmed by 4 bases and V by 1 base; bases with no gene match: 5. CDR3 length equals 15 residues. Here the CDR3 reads CASGLGGSVADTQYF. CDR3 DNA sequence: TGTGCTAGTGGTTTGGGCGGGAGTGTTGCAGATACGCAGTATTTT.

The DNA of the CDR3 is TGTGCCAGCAGCTTAGTTACCTTGGAGACCCAGTACTTC. Protein: CASSLVTLETQYF. The gene calls are TRBV11-2 and TRBJ2-5; D is undetermined. This CDR3 spans 13 amino acids. Germline lookup yields CDR1 SGHAT and CDR2 FQNNGV. Trimming cost V 1 base and J 5 bases, with 8 bases left between them.

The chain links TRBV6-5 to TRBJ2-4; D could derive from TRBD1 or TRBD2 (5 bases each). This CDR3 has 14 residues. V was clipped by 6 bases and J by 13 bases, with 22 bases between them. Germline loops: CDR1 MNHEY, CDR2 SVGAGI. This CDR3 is CASSERVSLREQYF. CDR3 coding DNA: TGTGCCAGCAGCGAACGGGTCTCGCTCAGGGAGCAGTACTTC.